This T cell receptor (beta chain) was profiled in a study of T cell changes during pregnancy in multiple sclerosis. Profiled with immunoSEQ multiplex PCR; TCRdb holds only in-frame clones, not every one. The table lists tens of thousands of clones, roughly 90% of them singletons. Germline CDR1 is SGHDT and CDR2 is YYEEEE. This CDR3 comprises 15 residues. V shed 6 bases and J shed 0 bases, with 10 bases lying between them. This specimen was peripheral blood, taken after pregnancy. The V and J genes are TRBV5-6 and TRBJ2-6; D ambiguous. The TCR comes from a female donor in good health, enrolled as a control in a pregnancy study. The CDR3: CASNTFISGANVLTF. As DNA, the CDR3 is TGTGCCAGCAACACGTTTATCTCTGGGGCCAACGTCCTGACTTTC.